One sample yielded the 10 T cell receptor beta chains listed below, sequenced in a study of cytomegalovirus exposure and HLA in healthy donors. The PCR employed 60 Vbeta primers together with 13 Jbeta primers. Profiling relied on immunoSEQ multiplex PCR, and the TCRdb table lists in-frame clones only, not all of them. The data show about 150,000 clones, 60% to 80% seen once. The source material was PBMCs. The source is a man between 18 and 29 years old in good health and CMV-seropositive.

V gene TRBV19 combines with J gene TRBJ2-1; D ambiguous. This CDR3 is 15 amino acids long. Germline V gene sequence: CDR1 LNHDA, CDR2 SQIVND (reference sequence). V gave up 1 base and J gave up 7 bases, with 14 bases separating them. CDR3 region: CASSIGSANTNEQFF. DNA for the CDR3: TGTGCCAGTAGTATAGGCAGCGCCAACACTAATGAGCAGTTCTTC. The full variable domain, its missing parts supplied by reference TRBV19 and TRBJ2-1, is DGGITQSPKYLFRKEGQNVTLSCEQNLNHDAMYWYRQDPGQGLRLIYYSQIVNDFQKGDIAEGYSVSREKKESFPLTVTSAQKNPTAFYLCASSIGSANTNEQFFGPGTRLTVL.

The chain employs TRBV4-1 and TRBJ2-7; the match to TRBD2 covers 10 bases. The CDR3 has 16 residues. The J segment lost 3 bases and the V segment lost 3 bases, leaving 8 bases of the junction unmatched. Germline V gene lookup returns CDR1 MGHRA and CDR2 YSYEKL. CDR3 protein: CASSHGLAARSYEQYF. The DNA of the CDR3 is TGCGCCAGCAGCCATGGACTAGCGGCAAGGAGCTACGAGCAGTACTTC.

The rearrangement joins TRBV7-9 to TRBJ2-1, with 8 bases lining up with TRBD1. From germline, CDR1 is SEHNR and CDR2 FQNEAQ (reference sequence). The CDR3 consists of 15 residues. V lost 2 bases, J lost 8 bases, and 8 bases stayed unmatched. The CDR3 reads CASSLRAGGGDEQFF. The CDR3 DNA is TGTGCCAGCAGCTTAAGGGCAGGGGGCGGCGATGAGCAGTTCTTC.

In DNA form, the CDR3 reads TGCGCCAGCAGCCCGGGACAGGGATCTGAAAAACTGTTTTTT. This sequence encodes CASSPGQGSEKLFF. This sequence joins TRBV5-1 and TRBJ1-4; 9 nucleotides match TRBD1. V lost 4 bases, J lost 7 bases, and 5 bases stayed unmatched. Germline assignment: CDR1 SGHRS and CDR2 YFSETQ. This CDR3 has 14 residues. Based on the CDR3 plus reference TRBV5-1 and TRBJ1-4, the full variable domain is KAGVTQTPRYLIKTRGQQVTLSCSPISGHRSVSWYQQTPGQGLQFLFEYFSETQRNKGNFPGRFSGRQFSNSRSEMNVSTLELGDSALYLCASSPGQGSEKLFFGSGTQLSVL.

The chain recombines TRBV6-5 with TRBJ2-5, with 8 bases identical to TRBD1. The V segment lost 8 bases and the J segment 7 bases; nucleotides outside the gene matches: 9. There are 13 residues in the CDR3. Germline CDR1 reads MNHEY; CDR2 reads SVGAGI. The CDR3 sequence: CASQTGEIGTQYF. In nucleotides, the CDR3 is TGTGCCAGCCAGACAGGGGAAATTGGGACCCAGTACTTC.

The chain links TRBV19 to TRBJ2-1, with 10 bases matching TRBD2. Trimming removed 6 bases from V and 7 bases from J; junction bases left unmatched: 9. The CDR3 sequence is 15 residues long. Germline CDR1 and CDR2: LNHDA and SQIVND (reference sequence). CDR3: CASSESGRVENEQFF. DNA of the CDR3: TGTGCCAGTAGCGAAAGCGGGAGGGTTGAAAATGAGCAGTTCTTC.

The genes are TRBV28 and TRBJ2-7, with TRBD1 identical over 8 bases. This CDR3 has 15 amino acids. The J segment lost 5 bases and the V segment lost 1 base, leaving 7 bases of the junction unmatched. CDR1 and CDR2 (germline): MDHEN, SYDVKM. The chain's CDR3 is CASSLFPGGQDEQYF. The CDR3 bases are TGTGCCAGCAGTTTATTTCCAGGGGGCCAGGACGAGCAGTACTTC.

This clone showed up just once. CDR3 loop: CASGLVHWDRRSNYGYTF. CDR3 coding DNA: TGTGCTAGTGGTTTGGTACATTGGGACAGGCGTTCTAACTATGGCTACACCTTC. The J gene is TRBJ1-2, the V gene TRBV12-5, with 8 bases that match TRBD1. Per germline, CDR1 LGHNT and CDR2 FRNRAP. Germline trimming cut 0 bases from V and 0 bases from J; bases unmatched to any gene: 9. The length of the CDR3 is 18 residues. Using reference TRBV12-5 and TRBJ1-2 for the parts outside the CDR3, the full variable domain is DARVTQTPRHKVTEMGQEVTMRCQPILGHNTVFWYRQTMMQGLELLAYFRNRAPLDDSGMPKDRFSAEMPDATLATLKIQPSEPRDSAVYFCASGLVHWDRRSNYGYTFGSGTRLTVV.

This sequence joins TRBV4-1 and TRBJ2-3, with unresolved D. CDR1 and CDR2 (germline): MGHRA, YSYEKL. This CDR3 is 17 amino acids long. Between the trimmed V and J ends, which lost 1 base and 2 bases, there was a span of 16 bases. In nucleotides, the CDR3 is TGCGCCAGCAGCCAAGCCACCAGCGAGCCTTCCACAGATACGCAGTATTTT. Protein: CASSQATSEPSTDTQYF.

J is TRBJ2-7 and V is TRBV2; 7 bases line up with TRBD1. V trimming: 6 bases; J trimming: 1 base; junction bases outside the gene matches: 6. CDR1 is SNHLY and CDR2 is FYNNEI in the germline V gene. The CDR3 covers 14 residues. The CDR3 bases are TGTGCCAGCAGAGACATGGGACAGTCCTACGAGCAGTACTTC. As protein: CASRDMGQSYEQYF.